One and the same sample provided the 10 T cell receptor beta chains below, sequenced in a study of cytomegalovirus exposure and HLA in healthy donors. PCR used 60 Vbeta primers and 13 Jbeta primers. This table comes from immunoSEQ multiplex PCR, and its TCRdb copy is limited to in-frame clones, with some not included. This sample has 200,000 to 300,000 clones, with 85% found just once. Material: PBMCs. These receptors were obtained from a girl aged 2 to 9 in good health and CMV-seronegative.

This rearrangement joins TRBV30 to TRBJ2-2; D unresolved. Trimming removed 0 bases at V and 1 base at J, with 6 bases between. The CDR3 covers 14 residues. CDR1 and CDR2 (germline): GTSNPN, SVGIG (reference sequence). DNA of the CDR3: TGTGCCTGGAGTGTACTACTGAACACCGGGGAGCTGTTTTTT. This gives the protein CAWSVLLNTGELFF.

This sequence joins TRBV7-9 and TRBJ2-3, with D possibly matching TRBD1 (5 bases). Germline values: CDR1 SEHNR, CDR2 FQNEAQ (reference sequence). V lost 1 base, J lost 4 bases, and 9 bases lay in between. This CDR3 is 14 amino acids long. DNA for the CDR3: TGTGCCAGCAGCTTAGAGGGGTCCTCAGATACGCAGTATTTT. This codes for CASSLEGSSDTQYF.

This chain joins TRBV7-8 and TRBJ2-3, with 10 bases identical to TRBD1. This CDR3 region has 21 residues. The germline gives CDR1 SGHVS, CDR2 FQNEAQ. V was clipped by 2 bases and J by 1 base; unmatched bases: 18. The CDR3 bases are TGTGCCAGCAGCTTATTGGACCCCGTGACAGGGGGCTTCGGCCGCACAGATACGCAGTATTTT. Amino acid sequence: CASSLLDPVTGGFGRTDTQYF.

This chain links TRBV5-6 with TRBJ1-2; no reliable D call. Trimming removed 0 bases at V and 4 bases at J, with 10 bases between. Germline CDR1 SGHDT, CDR2 YYEEEE. CDR3 size: 14 residues. Here the CDR3 reads CASSLAGMIYGYTF. The CDR3 nucleotides read TGTGCCAGCAGCTTGGCGGGAATGATCTATGGCTACACCTTC. The variable domain in full, with the rest retrieved from reference TRBV5-6 and TRBJ1-2, is DAGVTQSPTHLIKTRGQQVTLRCSPKSGHDTVSWYQQALGQGPQFIFQYYEEEERQRGNFPDRFSGHQFPNYSSELNVNALLLGDSALYLCASSLAGMIYGYTFGSGTRLTVV.

The rearrangement links TRBV11-1 to TRBJ1-3, with D tentatively TRBD1 (5 bases). CDR1 is SGHAT and CDR2 is FQDESV in the germline V gene (reference sequence). V lost 2 bases and J 1 base, leaving 12 bases between the germline ends. The CDR3 length is 16 residues. The CDR3 protein is CASSLSSTASGNTIYF. For the CDR3, the DNA is TGTGCCAGCAGCTTAAGTTCGACAGCTTCTGGAAACACCATATATTTT.

The V and J genes are TRBV6-6 and TRBJ1-4, with TRBD1 matching over 10 bases. Germline loops: CDR1 MNHNY, CDR2 SVGAGI (reference sequence). This CDR3 contains 15 residues. V was pared by 2 bases and J by 8 bases, with 5 bases of the junction left unmatched. The CDR3 bases are TGTGCCAGCAGTTACAGACAGGGGGCAGGGGAAAAACTGTTTTTT. It encodes CASSYRQGAGEKLFF.

The V call is TRBV7-8, the J call TRBJ2-5; 9 bases agree with TRBD2. This CDR3 contains 18 residues. Per the germline V gene, CDR1 is SGHVS and CDR2 is FQNEAQ. The ends lost 5 bases at V and 0 bases at J; junction bases unmatched: 13. The CDR3 DNA sequence: TGTGCCAGCAGCCATGGCCGAACAGCGGGAGGAAACCAAGAGACCCAGTACTTC. Translation: CASSHGRTAGGNQETQYF.

The CDR3 here is CASSQGKTGNYGYTF. Written as DNA, the CDR3 is TGCGCCAGCAGCCAAGGGAAAACAGGGAACTATGGCTACACCTTC. This sequence joins TRBV4-1 and TRBJ1-2, with a possible D match to TRBD1 (6 bases). V was shortened by 1 base and J by 2 bases, with 11 bases between the two germline ends. In germline, CDR1 is MGHRA, CDR2 YSYEKL. The CDR3 loop spans 15 amino acids.

This sequence joins TRBV9 and TRBJ2-6; D uncertain. The germline V gene encodes CDR1 SGDLS and CDR2 YYNGEE. This CDR3 region has 15 residues. Trimming stripped 6 bases from V and 1 base from J, with 11 bases between. CDR3 protein: CASTPDTSGANVLTF. CDR3 sequence (DNA): TGTGCCAGCACCCCTGACACTTCTGGGGCCAACGTCCTGACTTTC.

The V call is TRBV5-4, the J call TRBJ1-1, with D possibly TRBD1 on 6 matching bases. The CDR3 contains 13 residues. Trimming took off 2 bases at V and 4 bases at J, with 9 bases between the two ends. CDR1 SGHNT and CDR2 YYREEE come from the germline V gene (reference sequence). DNA for the CDR3: TGTGCCAGCAGCTTCAGGGGCGGCACTGAAGCTTTCTTT. Protein sequence: CASSFRGGTEAFF. The complete variable domain, with remaining parts taken from reference TRBV5-4 and TRBJ1-1, reads ETGVTQSPTHLIKTRGQQVTLRCSSQSGHNTVSWYQQALGQGPQFIFQYYREEENGRGNFPPRFSGLQFPNYSSELNVNALELDDSALYLCASSFRGGTEAFFGQGTRLTVV.